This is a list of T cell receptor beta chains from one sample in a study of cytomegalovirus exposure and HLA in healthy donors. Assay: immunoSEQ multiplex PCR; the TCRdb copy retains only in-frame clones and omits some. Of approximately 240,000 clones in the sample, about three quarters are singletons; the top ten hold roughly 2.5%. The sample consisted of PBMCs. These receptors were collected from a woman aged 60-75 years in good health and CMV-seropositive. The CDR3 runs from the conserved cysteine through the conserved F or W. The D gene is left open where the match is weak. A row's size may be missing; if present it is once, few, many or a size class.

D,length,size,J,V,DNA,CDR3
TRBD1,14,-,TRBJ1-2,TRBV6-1,TGTGCCAGCAGCGCAACAGGGGGCGACTATGGCTACACCTTC,CASSATGGDYGYTF
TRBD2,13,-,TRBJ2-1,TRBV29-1,TGCAGCGCCCCTAAGGGACTAGCGGAAGAGCAGTTCTTC,CSAPKGLAEEQFF
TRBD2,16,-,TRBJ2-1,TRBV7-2,TGTGCCAGCAGCCAGGGACAAGCGGGGGGGCGGAGTGAGCAGTTCTTC,CASSQGQAGGRSEQFF
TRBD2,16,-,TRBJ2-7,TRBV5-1,TGCGCCAGCAGCCTATACACTAGCGGGACCTCCTACGAGCAGTACTTC,CASSLYTSGTSYEQYF
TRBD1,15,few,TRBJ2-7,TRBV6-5,TGTGCCAGCAGTTACACTTTCACAGGGGCGAGGGAGCAGTACTTC,CASSYTFTGAREQYF
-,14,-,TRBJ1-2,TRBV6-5,TGTGCCAGCAGCCTACGGGATAAGTTCTATGGCTACACCTTC,CASSLRDKFYGYTF
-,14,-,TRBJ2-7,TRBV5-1,TGCGCCAGCAGTTTAGACAGCTCTAGTAGCGAGCAGTACTTC,CASSLDSSSSEQYF
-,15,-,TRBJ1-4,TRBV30,TGTGCCTGGAGTGTAGGCGGACTTCCTAATGAAAAACTGTTTTTT,CAWSVGGLPNEKLFF
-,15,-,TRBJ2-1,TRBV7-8,TGTGCCAGCAGCGCTGTAGCGGACGCCTCCCATGAGCAGTTCTTC,CASSAVADASHEQFF
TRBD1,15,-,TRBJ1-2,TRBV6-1,TGTGCCAGCATCTTAGGCGGACAGGGGGCGCAAGGCTACACCTTC,CASILGGQGAQGYTF
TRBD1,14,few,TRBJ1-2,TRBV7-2,TGTGCCAGCAACCCATCGACAGGGATCTATGGCTACACCTTC,CASNPSTGIYGYTF
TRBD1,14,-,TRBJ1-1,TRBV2,TGTGCCAGCAGGTCCGGACAGGGGGCTACTGAAGCTTTCTTT,CASRSGQGATEAFF
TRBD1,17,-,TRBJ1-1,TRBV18,TGTGCCAGCTCACCGTCTACAGGGGGCCTTCGGAACACTGAAGCTTTCTTT,CASSPSTGGLRNTEAFF
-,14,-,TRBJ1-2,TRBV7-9,TGTGCCAGCACCATGACTGGAGTAAACTATGGCTACACCTTC,CASTMTGVNYGYTF
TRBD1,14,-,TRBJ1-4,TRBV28,TGTGCCAGCAGTTGGCAGGGGGAAGGGGAAAAACTGTTTTTT,CASSWQGEGEKLFF
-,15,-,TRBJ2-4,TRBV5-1,TGCGCCAGCAGCAGGGACCCGGGGGGCCAAAACATTCAGTACTTC,CASSRDPGGQNIQYF
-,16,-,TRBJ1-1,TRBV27,TGTGCCAGCAGTTTATGGCAGGGCTTGAGGAACACTGAAGCTTTCTTT,CASSLWQGLRNTEAFF
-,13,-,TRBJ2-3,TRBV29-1,TGCAGCGTTGCGAGACAGGACACAGATACGCAGTATTTT,CSVARQDTDTQYF
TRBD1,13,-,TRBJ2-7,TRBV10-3,TGTGCCATCACCGGGACAGGGATGTACGAGCAGTACTTC,CAITGTGMYEQYF
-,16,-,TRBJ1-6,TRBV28,TGTGCCAGCAGGGGGTTTGAACAGGGTTGGAATTCACCCCTCCACTTT,CASRGFEQGWNSPLHF
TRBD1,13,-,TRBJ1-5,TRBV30,TGTGCCTGGAGGGGACAGCCGAATCAGCCCCAGCATTTT,CAWRGQPNQPQHF
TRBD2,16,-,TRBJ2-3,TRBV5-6,TGTGCCAGCAGCTTGGGTAGCGGGAGGAGCACAGATACGCAGTATTTT,CASSLGSGRSTDTQYF
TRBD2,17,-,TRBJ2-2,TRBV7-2,TGTGCCAGCAGCCCCTATAGCGGGGGGGCCAGAACCGGGGAGCTGTTTTTT,CASSPYSGGARTGELFF